This TCR beta chain was retrieved from a study of early T cells in non-severe SARS-CoV-2 infection. Study-wide context: Sequenced material consisted of bulk RNA (from unsorted whole blood), and chains were unpaired.

Unique molecular identifiers (one per individual cDNA molecule) were attached. TCRdb reprocessed the 5' RACE reads with MiXCR, giving one entry per CDR3 protein. The profile covers just under 65,000 distinct CDR3 sequences, with roughly 10% appearing a single time and less than 3.5% taken by the ten largest. The table lists this clonotype with a few counts. Antigen unknown. Deletions cut 1 base from V and 2 bases from J, with 9 bases between. The CDR3 totals 14 residues. Germline-derived CDR1 and CDR2 are SEHNR and FQNEAQ (reference sequence). Study outcomes and limitations: Reliance on VDJdb matching favored anti-spike CD8 responses; private and CD4 specificities were missed.

The receptor was isolated from an adult who was a healthcare worker with PCR-confirmed SARS-CoV-2 infection or an uninfected control (not recorded which). The V gene is TRBV7-9, the J gene TRBJ2-7; D might be TRBD1 (5 bases). The sample was whole blood, taken at baseline. The CDR3 DNA reads as TGTGCCAGCAGCTTAGGGGGCGGAGCCTACGAGCAGTACTTC. Translated, it gives CASSLGGGAYEQYF.